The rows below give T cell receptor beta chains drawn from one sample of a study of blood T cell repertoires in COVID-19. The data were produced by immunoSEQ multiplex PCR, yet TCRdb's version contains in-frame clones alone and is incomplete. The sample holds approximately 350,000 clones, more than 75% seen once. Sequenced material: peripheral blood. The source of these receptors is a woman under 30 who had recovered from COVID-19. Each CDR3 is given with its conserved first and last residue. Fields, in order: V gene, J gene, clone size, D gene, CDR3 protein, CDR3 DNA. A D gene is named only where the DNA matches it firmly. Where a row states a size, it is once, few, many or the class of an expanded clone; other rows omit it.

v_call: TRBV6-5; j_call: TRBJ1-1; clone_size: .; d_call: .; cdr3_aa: CASRWWQNTEAFF; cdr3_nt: TGTGCCAGCAGGTGGTGGCAGAACACTGAAGCTTTCTTT
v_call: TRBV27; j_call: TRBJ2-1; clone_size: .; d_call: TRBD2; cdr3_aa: CASSFFQRGIVGEQFF; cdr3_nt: TGTGCCAGCAGTTTCTTCCAGCGGGGAATAGTGGGTGAGCAGTTCTTC
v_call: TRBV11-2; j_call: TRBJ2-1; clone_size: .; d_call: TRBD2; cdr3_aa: CASSPSGVSSYNEQFF; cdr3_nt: TGTGCCAGCAGCCCCAGCGGGGTCAGCTCCTACAATGAGCAGTTCTTC
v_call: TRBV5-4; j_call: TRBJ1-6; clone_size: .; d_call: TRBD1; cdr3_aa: CASSLTGRNSPLHF; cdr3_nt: TGTGCCAGCAGCCTGACAGGGAGGAATTCACCCCTCCACTTT
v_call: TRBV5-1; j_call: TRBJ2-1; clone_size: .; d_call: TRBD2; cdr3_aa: CASSLDVASGSYNEQFF; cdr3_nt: TGCGCCAGCAGCTTGGATGTAGCAAGCGGGAGTTATAATGAGCAGTTCTTC
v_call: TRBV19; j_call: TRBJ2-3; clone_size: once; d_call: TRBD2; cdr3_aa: CASSISSGKPTDTQYF; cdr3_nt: TGTGCCAGTAGTATAAGTAGCGGGAAACCCACAGATACGCAGTATTTT
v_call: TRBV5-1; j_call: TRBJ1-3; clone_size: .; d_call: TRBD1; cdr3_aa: CASSPWDRVAGNTIYF; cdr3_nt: TGCGCCAGCAGCCCTTGGGACAGGGTTGCTGGAAACACCATATATTTT
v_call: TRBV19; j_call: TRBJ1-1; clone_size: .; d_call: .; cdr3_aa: CASSTDLLGTEAFF; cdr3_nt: TGTGCCAGTAGTACCGATCTCCTAGGCACTGAAGCTTTCTTT
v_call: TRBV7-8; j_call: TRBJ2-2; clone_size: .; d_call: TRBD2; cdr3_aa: CASSRTSGHTGELFF; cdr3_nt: TGTGCCAGCAGCCGGACTAGCGGGCACACCGGGGAGCTGTTTTTT
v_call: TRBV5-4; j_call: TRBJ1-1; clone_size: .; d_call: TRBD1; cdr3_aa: CASSLDPGGSGTEAFF; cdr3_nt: TGTGCCAGCAGCTTGGATCCAGGGGGCTCGGGCACTGAAGCTTTCTTT
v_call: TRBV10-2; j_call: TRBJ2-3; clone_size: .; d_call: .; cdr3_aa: CASSARAQLSTDTQYF; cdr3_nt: TGCGCCAGCAGTGCGCGGGCCCAGCTTAGCACAGATACGCAGTATTTT
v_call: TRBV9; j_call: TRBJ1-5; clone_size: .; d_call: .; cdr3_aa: CASSVYGGEDQPQHF; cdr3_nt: TGTGCCAGCAGCGTATATGGGGGCGAGGATCAGCCCCAGCATTTT
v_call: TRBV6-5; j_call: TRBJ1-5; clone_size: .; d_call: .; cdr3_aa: CASSTLGGENQPQHF; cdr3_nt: TGTGCCAGCAGTACCCTAGGTGGGGAGAATCAGCCCCAGCATTTT
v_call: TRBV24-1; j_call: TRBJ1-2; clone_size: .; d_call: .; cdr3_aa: CATSDALDSYHGYTF; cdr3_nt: TGTGCCACCAGTGATGCCCTGGACAGCTATCATGGCTACACCTTC
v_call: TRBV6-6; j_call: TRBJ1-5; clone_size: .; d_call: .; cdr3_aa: CASSYSIQGGQPQHF; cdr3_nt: TGTGCCAGCAGTTACTCAATCCAGGGCGGTCAGCCCCAGCATTTT
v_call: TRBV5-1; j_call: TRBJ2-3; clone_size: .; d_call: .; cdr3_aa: CASSLFPDTDTQYF; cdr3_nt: TGCGCCAGCAGCTTGTTCCCAGACACAGATACGCAGTATTTT
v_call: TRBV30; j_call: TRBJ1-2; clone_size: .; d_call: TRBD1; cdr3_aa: CAWTVGTVYGYTF; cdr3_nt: TGTGCCTGGACTGTGGGGACAGTCTATGGCTACACCTTC
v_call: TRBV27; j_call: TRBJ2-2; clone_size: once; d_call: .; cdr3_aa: CASRKGASNTGELFF; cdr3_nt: TGTGCCAGCCGGAAAGGAGCGTCGAACACCGGGGAGCTGTTTTTT
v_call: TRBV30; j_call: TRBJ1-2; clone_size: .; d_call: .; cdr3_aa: CAWSVPSSEGYTF; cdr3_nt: TGTGCCTGGAGTGTGCCGAGTTCTGAAGGCTACACCTTC
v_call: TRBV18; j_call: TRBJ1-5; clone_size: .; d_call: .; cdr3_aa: CASSYSYNNQPQHF; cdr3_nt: TGTGCCAGCTCGTACAGTTATAACAATCAGCCCCAGCATTTT
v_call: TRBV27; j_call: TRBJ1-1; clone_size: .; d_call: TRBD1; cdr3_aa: CASSPSRQGPRVRAFF; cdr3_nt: TGTGCCAGCAGTCCCTCGAGACAGGGGCCCCGGGTTCGGGCTTTCTTT
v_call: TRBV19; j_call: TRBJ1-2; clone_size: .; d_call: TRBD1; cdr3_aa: CASSIDRTGPYGYTF; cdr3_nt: TGTGCCAGTAGTATAGACCGGACAGGCCCCTATGGCTACACCTTC
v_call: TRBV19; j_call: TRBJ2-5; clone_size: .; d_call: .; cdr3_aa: CASSIRPTGQETQYF; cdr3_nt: TGTGCCAGTAGTATCCGCCCCACGGGCCAAGAGACCCAGTACTTC
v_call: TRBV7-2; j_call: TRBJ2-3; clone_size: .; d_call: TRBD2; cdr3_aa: CASSLGGLAGVLTQYF; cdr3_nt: TGTGCCAGCAGCTTAGGGGGACTAGCGGGGGTATTAACGCAGTATTTT
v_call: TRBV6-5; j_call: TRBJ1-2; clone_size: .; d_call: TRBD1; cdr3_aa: CASSYLDRVNGYTF; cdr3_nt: TGTGCCAGCAGTTACTTGGACAGGGTCAATGGCTACACCTTC
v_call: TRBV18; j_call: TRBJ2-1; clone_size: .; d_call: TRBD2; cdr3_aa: CASSPGVAGDNEQFF; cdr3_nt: TGTGCCAGCTCACCAGGGGTAGCGGGAGATAATGAGCAGTTCTTC
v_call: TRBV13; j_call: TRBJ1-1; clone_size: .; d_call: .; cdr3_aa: CASSLFGGTAARDGEAFF; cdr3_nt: TGTGCCAGCAGCTTATTTGGTGGAACCGCCGCTCGGGATGGTGAAGCTTTCTTT
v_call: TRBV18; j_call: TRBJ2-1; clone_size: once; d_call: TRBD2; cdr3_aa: CASSQGLAGRDEQFF; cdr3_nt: TGTGCCAGCTCCCAAGGACTAGCGGGGAGGGATGAGCAGTTCTTC
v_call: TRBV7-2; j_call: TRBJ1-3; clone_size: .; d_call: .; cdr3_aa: CASSLWAGTPGNTIYF; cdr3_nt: TGTGCCAGCAGCTTATGGGCGGGGACTCCTGGAAACACCATATATTTT
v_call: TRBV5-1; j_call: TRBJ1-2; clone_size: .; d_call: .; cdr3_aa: CASSLVGRAHGYTF; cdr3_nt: TGCGCCAGCAGCTTGGTCGGCAGGGCCCATGGCTACACCTTC
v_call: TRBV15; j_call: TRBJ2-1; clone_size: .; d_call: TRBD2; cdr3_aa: CATSPGTSGRYEQFF; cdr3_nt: TGTGCCACCAGCCCCGGGACTAGCGGGAGATATGAGCAGTTCTTC
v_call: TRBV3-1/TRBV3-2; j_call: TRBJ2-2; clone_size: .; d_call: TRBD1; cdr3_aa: CASRPGTGLPGELFF; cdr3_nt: TGTGCCAGCAGACCCGGGACAGGGTTGCCCGGGGAGCTGTTTTTT
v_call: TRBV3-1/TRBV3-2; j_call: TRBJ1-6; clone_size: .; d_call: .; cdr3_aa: CASSRGDSPLHF; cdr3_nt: TGTGCCAGCAGCCGCGGAGATTCACCCCTCCACTTT
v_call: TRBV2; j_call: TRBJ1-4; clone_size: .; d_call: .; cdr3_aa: CASSLDSGGEKLFF; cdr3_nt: TGTGCCAGCAGCCTGGACAGCGGTGGGGAAAAACTGTTTTTT
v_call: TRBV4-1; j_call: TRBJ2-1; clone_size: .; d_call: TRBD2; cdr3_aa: CASSGGLAGINEQFF; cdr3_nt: TGCGCCAGCAGCGGTGGACTAGCGGGAATAAATGAGCAGTTCTTC
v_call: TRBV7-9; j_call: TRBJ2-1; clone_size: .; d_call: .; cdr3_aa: CASTTGMGEQFF; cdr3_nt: TGTGCCAGCACTACGGGGATGGGTGAGCAGTTCTTC
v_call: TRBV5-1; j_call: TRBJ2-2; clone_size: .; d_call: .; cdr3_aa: CASSLAGTGFTSGNTGELFF; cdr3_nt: TGCGCCAGCAGCTTGGCCGGGACAGGGTTTACTAGCGGGAACACCGGGGAGCTGTTTTTT
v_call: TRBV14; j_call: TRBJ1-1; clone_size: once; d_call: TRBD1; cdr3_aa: CASSLTRGTEAFF; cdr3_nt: TGTGCCAGCAGTCTGACCAGGGGGACTGAAGCTTTCTTT
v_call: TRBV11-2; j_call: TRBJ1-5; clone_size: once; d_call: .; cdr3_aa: CASSLDFVGSQPQHF; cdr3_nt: TGTGCCAGCAGCTTAGATTTCGTGGGGAGTCAGCCCCAGCATTTT
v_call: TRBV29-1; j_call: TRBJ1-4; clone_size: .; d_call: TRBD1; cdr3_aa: CSARTGREKLFF; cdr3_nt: TGCAGCGCCAGGACAGGACGGGAAAAACTGTTTTTT
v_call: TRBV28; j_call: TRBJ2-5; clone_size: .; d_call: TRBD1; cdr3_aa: CASSLRQGERYF; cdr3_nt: TGTGCCAGCAGTCTTAGACAGGGCGAGCGGTACTTC
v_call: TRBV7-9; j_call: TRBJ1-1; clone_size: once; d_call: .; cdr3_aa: CANIPAGGEAFF; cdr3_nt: TGTGCCAACATACCCGCGGGTGGTGAAGCTTTCTTT
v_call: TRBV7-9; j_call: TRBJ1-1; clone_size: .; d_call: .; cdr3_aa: CASSLDGIGTEAFF; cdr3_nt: TGTGCCAGCAGCTTAGACGGTATCGGCACTGAAGCTTTCTTT
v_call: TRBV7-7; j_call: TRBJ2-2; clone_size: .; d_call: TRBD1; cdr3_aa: CASSPTGPANTGELFF; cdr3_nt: TGTGCCAGCAGCCCGACAGGGCCAGCGAACACCGGGGAGCTGTTTTTT
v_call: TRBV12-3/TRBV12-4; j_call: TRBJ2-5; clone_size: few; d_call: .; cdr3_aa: CASREQGGETQYF; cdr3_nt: TGTGCCAGCAGAGAACAGGGTGGAGAGACCCAGTACTTC
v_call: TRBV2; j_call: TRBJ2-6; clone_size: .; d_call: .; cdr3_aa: CASSVARGGAGANVLTF; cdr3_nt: TGTGCCAGCAGTGTCGCCAGGGGAGGGGCTGGGGCCAACGTCCTGACTTTC
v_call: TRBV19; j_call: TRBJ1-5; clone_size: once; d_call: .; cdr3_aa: CASYESDRSNQPQHF; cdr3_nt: TGTGCCAGCTATGAATCGGACAGAAGCAATCAGCCCCAGCATTTT
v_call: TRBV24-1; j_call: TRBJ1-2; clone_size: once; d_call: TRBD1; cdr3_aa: CATSDLGTDYGYTF; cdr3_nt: TGTGCCACCAGTGATTTGGGGACAGACTATGGCTACACCTTC
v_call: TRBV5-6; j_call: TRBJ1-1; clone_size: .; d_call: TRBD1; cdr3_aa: CASSFGQDTEAFF; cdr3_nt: TGTGCCAGCAGCTTTGGACAGGACACTGAAGCTTTCTTT
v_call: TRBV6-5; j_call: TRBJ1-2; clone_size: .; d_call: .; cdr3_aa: CASSARGGGYTF; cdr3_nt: TGTGCCAGCAGCGCTAGGGGGGGTGGCTACACCTTC
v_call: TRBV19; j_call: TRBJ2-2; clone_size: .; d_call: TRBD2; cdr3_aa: CASRGSGRATGELFF; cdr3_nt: TGTGCCAGTAGGGGTAGCGGGAGGGCCACCGGGGAGCTGTTTTTT
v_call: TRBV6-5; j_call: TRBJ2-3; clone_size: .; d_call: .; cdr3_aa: CASSYSSSTDTQYF; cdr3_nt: TGTGCCAGCAGTTACTCGTCTAGCACAGATACGCAGTATTTT
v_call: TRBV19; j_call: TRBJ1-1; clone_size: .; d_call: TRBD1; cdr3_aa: CASTPGGRGTEAFF; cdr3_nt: TGTGCCAGTACCCCAGGGGGCCGGGGCACTGAAGCTTTCTTT
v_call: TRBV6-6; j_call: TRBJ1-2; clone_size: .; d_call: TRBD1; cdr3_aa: CASTQDRGVSYGYTF; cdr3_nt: TGTGCCAGCACTCAGGACAGGGGAGTAAGCTATGGCTACACCTTC